This T cell receptor beta chain was identified in a study of tumor-infiltrating lymphocytes in primary liver carcinoma. Turning to this clonotype: A read error may produce the germline difference seen at one junction end.

Germline DNA was also extracted, and blood RNA derived from unsorted whole blood. A primer matching the constant region was used to make TCR beta cDNA from 500 to 650 ng of total RNA. Libraries covering TCR beta were generated through three nested multiplex PCR rounds (using a slightly modified ARM-PCR). TCRdb used MiXCR to reprocess the multiplex PCR reads, holding one entry per CDR3 protein. The sample has 200,000 or so distinct CDR3 sequences, less than 65% seen once. The TCR originated in an older woman with primary liver carcinoma and hepatitis B virus infection. Sample: peripheral blood.

Here the CDR3 reads CDSSSGREDYEQYF. CDR3 coding DNA: TGTGACAGCAGCTCAGGGCGGGAGGACTACGAGCAGTACTTC. This chain connects TRBV11-2 to TRBJ2-7; 8 positions agree with TRBD2. Germline V CDR1 and CDR2: SGHAT, FQNNGV. CDR3 length equals 14 residues.